These T cell receptor beta chains were read from a single sample in a study of blood T cell repertoires in COVID-19. TCRdb keeps only in-frame clones here, not all; method: immunoSEQ multiplex PCR. The table includes about 200,000 clones, about nine tenths detected once. The specimen was peripheral blood. These receptors all come from a man aged 18 to 29 with active or convalescent COVID-19. The CDR3 runs from the conserved cysteine through the conserved F or W. The D gene is left open where the match is weak. Clone size is stated in some rows and not others, as once, few, many or a class when expanded.

J	size	V	D	CDR3	DNA
TRBJ1-1	-	TRBV6-6	TRBD1	CASTRGQGGNTEAFF	TGTGCCAGCACCCGGGGACAGGGGGGGAACACTGAAGCTTTCTTT
TRBJ2-6	few	TRBV6-2/TRBV6-3	TRBD1	CASSWTGSGANVLTF	TGTGCCAGCAGTTGGACAGGCTCTGGGGCCAACGTCCTGACTTTC
TRBJ1-2	few	TRBV5-1	-	CASRLSNYGYTF	TGCGCCAGCAGACTTTCTAACTATGGCTACACCTTC
TRBJ1-3	-	TRBV3-1/TRBV3-2	TRBD1	CASSRAPKTGTGAGNTIYF	TGTGCCAGCAGCAGAGCCCCTAAAACCGGGACAGGGGCAGGAAACACCATATATTTT
TRBJ2-3	-	TRBV10-1	-	CASSGHSSTDTQYF	TGCGCCAGCAGTGGGCACAGCAGCACAGATACGCAGTATTTT
TRBJ1-2	-	TRBV5-1	TRBD1	CASSLEGARGYTF	TGCGCCAGCAGCTTGGAGGGGGCGCGAGGCTACACCTTC
TRBJ1-1	-	TRBV6-5	-	CASTSGHRMNTEAFF	TGTGCCAGCACCTCGGGACACCGCATGAACACTGAAGCTTTCTTT
TRBJ2-6	-	TRBV6-5	TRBD1	CATRQGGTGANVLTF	TGTGCCACACGACAGGGGGGTACCGGGGCCAACGTCCTGACTTTC
TRBJ1-1	-	TRBV21-1	-	CASSKKPRVSGGTEAFF	TGTGCCAGCAGCAAAAAACCTCGCGTTTCCGGGGGCACTGAAGCTTTCTTT
TRBJ1-3	-	TRBV19	-	CASIRSSGNTIYF	TGTGCCAGTATTCGGAGCTCTGGAAACACCATATATTTT
TRBJ1-6	-	TRBV4-2	TRBD1	CASSQADRDNSPLHF	TGTGCCAGCAGCCAAGCGGACAGGGATAATTCACCCCTCCACTTT
TRBJ2-7	-	TRBV10-3	TRBD2	CATAGKTSGSSYEQYF	TGTGCCACCGCTGGGAAGACTAGCGGGAGTTCCTACGAGCAGTACTTC
TRBJ2-3	-	TRBV5-1	-	CASRVGADTQYF	TGCGCCAGCAGGGTAGGGGCAGATACGCAGTATTTT
TRBJ1-6	-	TRBV24-1	TRBD1	CATKPGQGRPEKNSPLHF	TGTGCCACCAAACCGGGACAGGGCCGCCCGGAAAAGAATTCACCCCTCCACTTT
TRBJ2-1	-	TRBV5-5	TRBD2	CASSHLAGGLNEQFF	TGTGCCAGCAGCCATCTAGCGGGGGGCCTAAATGAGCAGTTCTTC
TRBJ2-7	-	TRBV20-1	-	CSATPSYEQYF	TGCAGTGCTACCCCGTCCTACGAGCAGTACTTC
TRBJ2-5	-	TRBV19	-	CASSPRGPSGETQYF	TGTGCCAGTAGTCCCCGAGGGCCTTCAGGAGAGACCCAGTACTTC
TRBJ1-5	-	TRBV5-6	-	CASSLVGQGGDQPQHF	TGTGCCAGCAGCTTGGTGGGACAAGGGGGGGATCAGCCCCAGCATTTT
TRBJ2-1	-	TRBV19	-	CASSILGEGRNEQFF	TGTGCCAGTAGTATCTTAGGGGAAGGCCGCAATGAGCAGTTCTTC
TRBJ2-1	-	TRBV6-5	TRBD1	CASSRQGIYNEQFF	TGTGCCAGCTCCAGACAGGGTATCTACAATGAGCAGTTCTTC
TRBJ1-5	-	TRBV6-5	TRBD1	CASSRTGGINQPQHF	TGTGCCAGCAGTCGAACAGGGGGGATCAATCAGCCCCAGCATTTT
TRBJ2-5	-	TRBV12-3/TRBV12-4	-	CASSLAQIQYF	TGTGCCAGCAGTTTAGCGCAGATCCAGTACTTC
TRBJ1-2	-	TRBV28	-	CASLWLRKGNYGYTF	TGTGCCAGTTTATGGCTCAGAAAGGGGAACTATGGCTACACCTTC
TRBJ2-3	-	TRBV6-6	TRBD2	CASSRRSGRVTDTQYF	TGTGCCAGCAGTCGAAGAAGCGGGAGGGTTACAGATACGCAGTATTTT
TRBJ1-2	-	TRBV5-6	TRBD1	CASQIGGAGYTF	TGTGCCAGCCAAATAGGGGGCGCTGGCTACACCTTC
TRBJ2-1	-	TRBV7-3	-	CASSPGRGEQFF	TGTGCCAGCAGCCCCGGGCGGGGTGAGCAGTTCTTC
TRBJ2-7	-	TRBV7-2	TRBD2	CASSLGLAGVYEQYF	TGTGCCAGCAGCTTAGGACTAGCGGGAGTATACGAGCAGTACTTC
TRBJ1-6	-	TRBV7-8	-	CASSPTGHNSPLHF	TGTGCCAGCAGCCCGACAGGCCATAATTCACCCCTCCACTTT
TRBJ1-5	-	TRBV9	TRBD1	CASSVGGQEHQPQHF	TGTGCCAGCAGCGTAGGTGGACAGGAACACCAGCCCCAGCATTTT
TRBJ2-2	few	TRBV6-5	TRBD2	CASRTSGTNTGELFF	TGTGCCAGCAGGACTAGCGGGACGAACACCGGGGAGCTGTTTTTT
TRBJ1-3	-	TRBV30	-	CAWRGPPSGNTIYF	TGTGCCTGGAGGGGCCCCCCGTCTGGAAACACCATATATTTT
TRBJ1-4	-	TRBV6-6	-	CASIRVQNEKLFF	TGTGCCAGCATCAGAGTACAGAATGAAAAACTGTTTTTT
TRBJ1-5	-	TRBV9	TRBD1	CASSVGSGGFNQPQHF	TGTGCCAGCAGCGTAGGATCAGGGGGGTTCAATCAGCCCCAGCATTTT
TRBJ2-3	-	TRBV5-4	TRBD2	CASSPAGVETDTQYF	TGTGCCAGCAGCCCAGCGGGAGTGGAGACAGATACGCAGTATTTT
TRBJ1-2	-	TRBV3-1/TRBV3-2	-	CASSQEGERGYTF	TGTGCCAGCAGCCAAGAAGGGGAAAGAGGCTACACCTTC
TRBJ2-1	-	TRBV7-2	-	CASSLHGRKVDEQFF	TGTGCCAGCAGCTTACACGGGAGAAAAGTAGATGAGCAGTTCTTC
TRBJ2-2	-	TRBV14	-	CASSPFRSHTGELFF	TGTGCCAGCAGCCCGTTTCGGTCTCACACCGGGGAGCTGTTTTTT
TRBJ2-1	-	TRBV2	TRBD2	CASRLAGEGLHEQFF	TGTGCCAGCAGACTAGCGGGGGAGGGGTTGCATGAGCAGTTCTTC
TRBJ1-1	-	TRBV6-5	-	CASRVTGLNTEAFF	TGTGCCAGCAGAGTTACAGGGTTAAACACTGAAGCTTTCTTT
TRBJ1-2	-	TRBV27	-	CASSRWAAGDYGYTF	TGTGCCAGCAGTCGGTGGGCAGCCGGGGACTATGGCTACACCTTC
TRBJ1-1	-	TRBV13	TRBD1	CASSPGTGGVNTEAFF	TGTGCCAGCAGCCCGGGGACAGGGGGCGTGAACACTGAAGCTTTCTTT
TRBJ1-5	-	TRBV18	TRBD1	CASSPRTGDQPQHF	TGTGCCAGCTCACCCCGGACAGGGGATCAGCCCCAGCATTTT
TRBJ2-3	-	TRBV30	-	CAWSAPTTRDTQYF	TGTGCCTGGAGTGCTCCGACGACTCGGGATACGCAGTATTTT
TRBJ1-1	few	TRBV14	-	CASSQWRGDTEAFF	TGTGCCAGCAGCCAATGGCGGGGGGACACTGAAGCTTTCTTT
TRBJ1-6	-	TRBV2	TRBD1	CASSLGGQMNSPLHF	TGTGCCAGCAGCCTGGGGGGACAGATGAATTCACCCCTCCACTTT